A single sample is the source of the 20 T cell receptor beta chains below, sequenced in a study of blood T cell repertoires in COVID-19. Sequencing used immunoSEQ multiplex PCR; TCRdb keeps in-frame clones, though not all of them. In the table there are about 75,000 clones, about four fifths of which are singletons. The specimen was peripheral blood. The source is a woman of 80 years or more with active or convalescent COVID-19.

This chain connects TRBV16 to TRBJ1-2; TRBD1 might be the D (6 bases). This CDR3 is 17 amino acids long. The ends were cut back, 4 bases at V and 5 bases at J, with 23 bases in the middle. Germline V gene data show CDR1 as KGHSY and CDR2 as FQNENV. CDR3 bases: TGTGCCAGCAGCCCCCCCGGGAAGGTCAAGGGGGAATATGGCTACACCTTC. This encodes CASSPPGKVKGEYGYTF.

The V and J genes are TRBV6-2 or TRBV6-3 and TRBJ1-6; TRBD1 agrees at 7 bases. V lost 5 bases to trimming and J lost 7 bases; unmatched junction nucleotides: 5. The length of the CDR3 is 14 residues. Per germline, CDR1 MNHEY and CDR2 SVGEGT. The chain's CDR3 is CASSGETGNSPLHF. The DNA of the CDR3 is TGTGCCAGCAGTGGGGAGACAGGGAATTCACCCCTCCACTTT.

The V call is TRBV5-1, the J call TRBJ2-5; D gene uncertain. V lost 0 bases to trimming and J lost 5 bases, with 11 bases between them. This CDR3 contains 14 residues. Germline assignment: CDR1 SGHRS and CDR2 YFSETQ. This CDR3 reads CASSLGPARETQYF. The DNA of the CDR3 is TGCGCCAGCAGCTTGGGGCCAGCCAGGGAGACCCAGTACTTC.

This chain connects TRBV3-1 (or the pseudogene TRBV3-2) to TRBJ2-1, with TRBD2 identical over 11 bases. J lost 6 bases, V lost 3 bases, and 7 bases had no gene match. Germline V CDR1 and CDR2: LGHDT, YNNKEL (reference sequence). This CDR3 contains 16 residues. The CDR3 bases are TGTGCCAGCAGCCACCAGACTAGCGGGAAATCCAATGAGCAGTTCTTC. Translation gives CASSHQTSGKSNEQFF.

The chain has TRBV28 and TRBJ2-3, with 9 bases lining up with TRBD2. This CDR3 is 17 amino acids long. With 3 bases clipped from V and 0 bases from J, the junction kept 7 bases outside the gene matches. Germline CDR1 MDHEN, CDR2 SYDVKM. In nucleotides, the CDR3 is TGTGCCAGCAGTTTCCTAACTAGCGGGTTTAGCACAGATACGCAGTATTTT. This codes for CASSFLTSGFSTDTQYF.

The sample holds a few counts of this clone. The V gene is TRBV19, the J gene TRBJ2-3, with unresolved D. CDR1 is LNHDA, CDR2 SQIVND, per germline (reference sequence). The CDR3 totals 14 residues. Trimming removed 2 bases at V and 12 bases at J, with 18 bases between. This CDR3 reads CASSISGPSLSQYF. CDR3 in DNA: TGTGCCAGTAGTATATCGGGTCCCTCATTATCTCAGTATTTT.

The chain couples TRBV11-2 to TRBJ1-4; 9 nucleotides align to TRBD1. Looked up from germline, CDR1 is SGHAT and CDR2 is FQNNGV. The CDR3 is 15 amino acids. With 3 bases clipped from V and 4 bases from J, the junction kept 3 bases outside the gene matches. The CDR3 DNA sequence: TGTGCCAGCAGCTTTGGGACAGGGTATAATGAAAAACTGTTTTTT. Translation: CASSFGTGYNEKLFF.

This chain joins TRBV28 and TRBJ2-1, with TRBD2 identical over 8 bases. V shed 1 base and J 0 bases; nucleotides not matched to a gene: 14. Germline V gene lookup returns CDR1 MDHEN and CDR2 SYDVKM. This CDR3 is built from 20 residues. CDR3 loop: CASSLFAGGRISSSYNEQFF. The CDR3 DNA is TGTGCCAGCAGTTTATTCGCGGGAGGTCGGATTTCGAGCTCCTACAATGAGCAGTTCTTC.

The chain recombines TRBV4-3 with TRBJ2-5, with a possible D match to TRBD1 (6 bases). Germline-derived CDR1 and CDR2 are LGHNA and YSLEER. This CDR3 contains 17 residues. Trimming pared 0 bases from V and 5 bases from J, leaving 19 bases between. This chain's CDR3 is CASSQDLTGTGYETQYF. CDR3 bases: TGCGCCAGCAGCCAAGATTTAACAGGGACGGGGTACGAGACCCAGTACTTC.

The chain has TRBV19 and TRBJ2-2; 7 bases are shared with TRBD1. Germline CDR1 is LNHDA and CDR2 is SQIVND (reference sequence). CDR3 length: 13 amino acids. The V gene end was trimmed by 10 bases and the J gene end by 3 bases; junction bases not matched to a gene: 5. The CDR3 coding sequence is TGTGCCACGGACAGGTCGGACACCGGGGAGCTGTTTTTT. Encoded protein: CATDRSDTGELFF. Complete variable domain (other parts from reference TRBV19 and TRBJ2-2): DGGITQSPKYLFRKEGQNVTLSCEQNLNHDAMYWYRQDPGQGLRLIYYSQIVNDFQKGDIAEGYSVSREKKESFPLTVTSAQKNPTAFYLCATDRSDTGELFFGEGSRLTVL.

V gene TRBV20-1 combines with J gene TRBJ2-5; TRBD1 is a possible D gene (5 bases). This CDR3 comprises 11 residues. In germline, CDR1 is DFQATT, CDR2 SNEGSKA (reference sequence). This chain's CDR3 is CSGQHQETQYF. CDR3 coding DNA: TGCAGCGGACAACACCAAGAGACCCAGTACTTC.

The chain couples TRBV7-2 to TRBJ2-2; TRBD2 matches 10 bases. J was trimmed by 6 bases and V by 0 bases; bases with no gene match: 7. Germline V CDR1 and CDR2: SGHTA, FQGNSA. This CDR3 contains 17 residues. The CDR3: CASSLAWLAGVPGELFF. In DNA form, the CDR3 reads TGTGCCAGCAGCTTAGCATGGCTAGCGGGAGTACCCGGGGAGCTGTTTTTT.

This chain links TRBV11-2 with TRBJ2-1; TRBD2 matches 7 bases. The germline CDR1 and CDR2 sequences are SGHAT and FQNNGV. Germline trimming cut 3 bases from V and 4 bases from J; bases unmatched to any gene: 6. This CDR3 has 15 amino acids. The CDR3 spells CASSFLSGAYNEQFF. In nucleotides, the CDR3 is TGTGCCAGCAGCTTCCTAAGCGGGGCTTACAATGAGCAGTTCTTC.

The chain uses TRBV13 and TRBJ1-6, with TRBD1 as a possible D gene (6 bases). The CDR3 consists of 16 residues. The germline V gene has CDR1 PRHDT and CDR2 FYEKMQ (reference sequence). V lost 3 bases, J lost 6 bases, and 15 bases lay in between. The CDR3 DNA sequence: TGTGCCAGCAGCTTGTCCACAGGGAAGGCTAATTCACCCCTCCACTTT. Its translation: CASSLSTGKANSPLHF.

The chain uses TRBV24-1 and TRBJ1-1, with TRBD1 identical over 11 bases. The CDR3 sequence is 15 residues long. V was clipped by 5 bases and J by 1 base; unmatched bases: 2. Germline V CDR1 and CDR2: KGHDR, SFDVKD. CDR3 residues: CATSGTGGRNTEAFF. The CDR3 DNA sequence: TGTGCCACCAGTGGGACAGGGGGCAGGAACACTGAAGCTTTCTTT.

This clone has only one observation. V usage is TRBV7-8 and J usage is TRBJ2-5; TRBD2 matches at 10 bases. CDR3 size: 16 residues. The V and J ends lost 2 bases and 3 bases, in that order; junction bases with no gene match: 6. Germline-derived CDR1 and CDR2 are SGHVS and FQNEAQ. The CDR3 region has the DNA TGTGCCAGCAGCTTATGGGCTAGCGGGGGAAAAGAGACCCAGTACTTC. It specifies CASSLWASGGKETQYF.

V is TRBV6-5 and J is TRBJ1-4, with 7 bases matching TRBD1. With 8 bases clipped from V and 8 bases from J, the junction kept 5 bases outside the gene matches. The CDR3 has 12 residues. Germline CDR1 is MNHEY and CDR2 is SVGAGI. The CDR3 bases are TGTGCCAGCGACCCAGGGGGAGAAAAACTGTTTTTT. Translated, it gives CASDPGGEKLFF.

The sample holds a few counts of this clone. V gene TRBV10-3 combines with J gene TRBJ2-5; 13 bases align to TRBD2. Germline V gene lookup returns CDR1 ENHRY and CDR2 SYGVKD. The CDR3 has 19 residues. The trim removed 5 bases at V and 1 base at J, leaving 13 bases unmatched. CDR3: CAISPGTGTSGAFQETQYF. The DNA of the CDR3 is TGTGCCATCAGTCCAGGGACGGGGACTAGCGGGGCCTTCCAAGAGACCCAGTACTTC.

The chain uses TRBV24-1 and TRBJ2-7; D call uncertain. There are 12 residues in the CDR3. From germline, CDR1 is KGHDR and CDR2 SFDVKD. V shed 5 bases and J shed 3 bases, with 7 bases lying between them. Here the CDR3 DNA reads TGTGCCACCAGTGGAAACAACTACGAGCAGTACTTC. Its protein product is CATSGNNYEQYF.

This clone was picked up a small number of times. The CDR3 reads CASSPTSGAVGGEQFF. CDR3 bases: TGTGCCAGCAGCCCGACTAGCGGGGCGGTGGGGGGTGAGCAGTTCTTC. The chain recombines TRBV7-7 with TRBJ2-1; 11 bases map to TRBD2. With 5 bases clipped from V and 9 bases from J, the junction kept 12 bases outside the gene matches. Germline lookup yields CDR1 SSHAT and CDR2 FNYEAQ (reference sequence). This CDR3 region has 16 residues.